Listed below are T cell receptor beta chains from one sample, sequenced in a study of T cells after yellow fever vaccination. From the 5' RACE reads, TCRdb called clonotypes with MiXCR, one entry per CDR3 protein. The data contain approximately 140,000 distinct CDR3 sequences, approximately 7.7% of them seen just once; the ten biggest clones take up around 0.73%. The sample was CD4+ T cells sorted from PBMCs, taken 5 days after the yellow fever booster vaccination. These receptors were obtained from a man aged 30-40 years who received the YFV17D yellow fever vaccine. Each CDR3 is given with its conserved first and last residue. The D gene is left open where the match is weak. A clone size is listed for some rows: how often the clone was seen (once, few, many), or a class if it is expanded.

cdr3_length	v_call	clone_size	j_call	d_call	cdr3_nt	cdr3_aa
12	TRBV20-1	many	TRBJ2-7	TRBD2	TGCAGTTCCCCAGCGGGACCCTACGAGCAGTACTTC	CSSPAGPYEQYF
13	TRBV24-1	-	TRBJ1-2	-	TGTGCCACCAGTGATAGTATGAACGGGGGCTACACCTTC	CATSDSMNGGYTF
13	TRBV28	many	TRBJ2-7	-	TGTGCCAGCAGTGGGGAGGTACAATACGAGCAGTACTTC	CASSGEVQYEQYF
15	TRBV7-4	many	TRBJ2-7	-	TGTGCCAGCAGCGCCGGGACTCGAGGCAGGTACGAGCAGTACTTC	CASSAGTRGRYEQYF
15	TRBV7-2	many	TRBJ2-7	-	TGTGCCAGCTGTATTGGACCGTCAATCCTCTACGAGCAGTACTTC	CASCIGPSILYEQYF
11	TRBV10-3	few	TRBJ2-7	-	TGTGCCATCAGGGACGCGGATGGGCAGTACTTC	CAIRDADGQYF
14	TRBV30	-	TRBJ1-3	-	TGTGCCCTGATTCAACTTAGCTCTGGAAACACCATATATTTT	CALIQLSSGNTIYF
11	TRBV18	many	TRBJ2-5	-	TGTGCCAGCTTAGAACAAGAGACCCAGTACTTC	CASLEQETQYF
13	TRBV20-1	many	TRBJ2-7	TRBD2	TGCAGTGCTACTAGCGGGCCCGGCTACGAGCAGTACTTC	CSATSGPGYEQYF
17	TRBV24-1	many	TRBJ2-1	-	TGTGCCACCAGTGAAACTCACTACAAGAGCTCCTACAATGAGCAGTTCTTC	CATSETHYKSSYNEQFF
13	TRBV5-1	many	TRBJ2-1	TRBD1	TGCGCCAGCAGCCAGACAGGGTTCAATGAGCAGTTCTTC	CASSQTGFNEQFF
14	TRBV7-2	many	TRBJ2-5	TRBD2	TGTGCCAGCAGCGCGACTAGCGGAAAAGAGACCCAGTACTTC	CASSATSGKETQYF
16	TRBV4-1	many	TRBJ2-1	TRBD1	TGCGCCAGCAGCCAACCTCTCAGGACAGGGAATAATGAGCAGTTCTTC	CASSQPLRTGNNEQFF
16	TRBV7-8	many	TRBJ1-1	-	TGTGCCAGCAGCCCTTCCTTACGACATCGGGACACTGAAGCTTTCTTT	CASSPSLRHRDTEAFF
12	TRBV11-3	many	TRBJ2-2	TRBD2	TGTGCCAGCGCTGGGGGGGACGGGGAGCTGTTTTTT	CASAGGDGELFF
15	TRBV20-1	many	TRBJ2-7	-	TGCAGTGCCAGTGTCCCCGGGATTGCGAGCTACGAGCAGTACTTC	CSASVPGIASYEQYF
13	TRBV12-3/TRBV12-4	few	TRBJ1-4	-	TGTGCCAGCAGAAAACCAACTAATGAAAAACTGTTTTTT	CASRKPTNEKLFF
12	TRBV24-1	many	TRBJ2-3	-	TGTGCCACCAGTGATGCGAGAGATACGCAGTATTTT	CATSDARDTQYF
14	TRBV29-1	many	TRBJ1-2	TRBD1	TGCAGCGCTGGGGGGACAGGAGTTAACTATGGCTACACCTTC	CSAGGTGVNYGYTF
18	TRBV6-5	-	TRBJ2-6	TRBD1	TGTGCCAGCAGTTACTCTGGGGCAGGGGGCTATGGGGCCAACGTCCTGACTTTC	CASSYSGAGGYGANVLTF
12	TRBV6-2/TRBV6-3	many	TRBJ2-2	-	TGTGCCAGCAGTTACTCGAAATGGGAGCTGTTTTTT	CASSYSKWELFF
15	TRBV11-2	many	TRBJ1-6	-	TGTGCCAGCAGCTTAGTAGGAGGGGATAATTCACCCCTCCACTTT	CASSLVGGDNSPLHF
15	TRBV29-1	many	TRBJ2-1	TRBD2	TGCAGCGTCTCTAACCGTCTAGCGGGAGAAGGGGAGCAGTTCTTC	CSVSNRLAGEGEQFF
12	TRBV12-3/TRBV12-4	many	TRBJ2-3	-	TGTGCCAGCAGGCGGGAAGGAGATACGCAGTATTTT	CASRREGDTQYF
15	TRBV16	many	TRBJ2-1	-	TGTGCCAGCAGCCAATGGTCGACAGGACACAATGAGCAGTTCTTC	CASSQWSTGHNEQFF
15	TRBV7-2	many	TRBJ2-3	TRBD2	TGTGCCAGCAGTACTAGCGGAAACCCATCGGATACGCAGTATTTT	CASSTSGNPSDTQYF
18	TRBV15	many	TRBJ2-7	TRBD2	TGTGCCACCAGCAGAGATACCACCCAAAGCGGGAGGTTTTACGAGCAGTACTTC	CATSRDTTQSGRFYEQYF
17	TRBV5-1	few	TRBJ1-3	-	TGCGCCAGCAGCTCGGCGACACGGCAGACCTCTGGAAACACCATATATTTT	CASSSATRQTSGNTIYF
12	TRBV29-1	many	TRBJ2-1	-	TGCAGCGTTGATTGGCTTAACAATGAGCAGTTCTTC	CSVDWLNNEQFF
15	TRBV23-1	-	TRBJ2-3	-	TGCGCCAGCAGTCAAGAAGGGAAGGGAACAGATACGCAGTATTTT	CASSQEGKGTDTQYF
12	TRBV29-1	few	TRBJ2-2	-	TGCAGCGCCACTGAGAACACCGGGGAGCTGTTTTTT	CSATENTGELFF
14	TRBV7-2	many	TRBJ2-5	-	TGTGCCAGCAGCTTAGCCCGACTAGTCGAGACCCAGTACTTC	CASSLARLVETQYF
13	TRBV20-1	-	TRBJ2-7	TRBD1	TGCAGTGCTCCCGGGACAGGGAACCGCGAGCAGTACTTC	CSAPGTGNREQYF
14	TRBV7-6	many	TRBJ2-7	TRBD1	TGTGCCAGCAGCTTAGCCCCAGGGGGCAACGAGCAGTACTTC	CASSLAPGGNEQYF
15	TRBV20-1	many	TRBJ2-5	TRBD2	TGCAGTGCTAGGGGGACTAGCGGGAGGGGAGAGACCCAGTACTTC	CSARGTSGRGETQYF
17	TRBV6-2/TRBV6-3	-	TRBJ2-5	-	TGTGCCAGCAGTTACTCGAGTACGGGACTCCGCCAAGAGACCCAGTACTTC	CASSYSSTGLRQETQYF
13	TRBV5-1	many	TRBJ1-2	TRBD1	TGCGCCAGCAGCTCTAACAGGGGAAATGGCTACACCTTC	CASSSNRGNGYTF
14	TRBV10-2	many	TRBJ1-1	-	TGCGCCAGCCGCCAGGGTGAGATGAACACTGAAGCTTTCTTT	CASRQGEMNTEAFF
12	TRBV21-1	many	TRBJ2-1	-	TGTGCCAACAAACTGGGTAACAATGAGCAGTTCTTC	CANKLGNNEQFF
14	TRBV5-4	few	TRBJ2-2	-	TGTGCCAGCAGCGCGGACCCCTCTGCCGGGGAGCTGTTTTTT	CASSADPSAGELFF
13	TRBV2	many	TRBJ2-5	TRBD1	TGTGCCAGCAACTGGGACAGACAAGAGACCCAGTACTTC	CASNWDRQETQYF
16	TRBV4-3	few	TRBJ2-1	-	TGCGCCAGCAGCCAAGATCTGGGCAGGGTCTACAATGAGCAGTTCTTC	CASSQDLGRVYNEQFF
12	TRBV6-1	many	TRBJ2-2	-	TGTGCCAGCAGAGACCCACCCGGGGAGCTGTTTTTT	CASRDPPGELFF
15	TRBV6-5	-	TRBJ1-2	-	TGTGCCAGCAGTTTTAGAGGGGGTAGTAACTATGGCTACACCTTC	CASSFRGGSNYGYTF
16	TRBV5-4	-	TRBJ2-5	TRBD2	TGTGCCAGCAGCCCCCGGACTAGCGGGAGCGGAGAGACCCAGTACTTC	CASSPRTSGSGETQYF